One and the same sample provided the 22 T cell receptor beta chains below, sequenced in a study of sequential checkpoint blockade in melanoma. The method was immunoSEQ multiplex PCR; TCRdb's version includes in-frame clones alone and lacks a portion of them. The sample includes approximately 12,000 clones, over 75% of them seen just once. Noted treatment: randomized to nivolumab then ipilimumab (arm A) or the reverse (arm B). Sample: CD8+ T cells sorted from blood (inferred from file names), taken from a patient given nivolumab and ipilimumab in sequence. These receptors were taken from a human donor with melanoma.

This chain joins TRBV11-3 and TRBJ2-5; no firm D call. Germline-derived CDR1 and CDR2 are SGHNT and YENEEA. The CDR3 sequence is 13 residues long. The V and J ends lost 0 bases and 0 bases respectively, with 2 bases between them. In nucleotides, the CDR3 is TGTGCCAGCAGCTTAGACAACCAAGAGACCCAGTACTTC. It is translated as CASSLDNQETQYF.

CDR3 sequence (DNA): TGTGCCAGCAGCTTAAGACCGGGACAGCGCCACTATGGCTACACCTTC. Translation gives CASSLRPGQRHYGYTF. The chain has TRBV7-9 and TRBJ1-2, with 7 bases aligning to TRBD1. The CDR3 extends over 16 amino acids. V lost 2 bases and J lost 3; bases outside the gene matches: 9. Germline loops: CDR1 SEHNR, CDR2 FQNEAQ (reference sequence).

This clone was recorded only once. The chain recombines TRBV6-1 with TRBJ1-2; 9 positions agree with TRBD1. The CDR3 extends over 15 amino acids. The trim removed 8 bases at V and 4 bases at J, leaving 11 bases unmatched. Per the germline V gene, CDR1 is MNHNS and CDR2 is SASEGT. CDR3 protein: CASGGGTGIFYGYTF. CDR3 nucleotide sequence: TGTGCCAGCGGGGGCGGGACAGGGATTTTCTATGGCTACACCTTC.

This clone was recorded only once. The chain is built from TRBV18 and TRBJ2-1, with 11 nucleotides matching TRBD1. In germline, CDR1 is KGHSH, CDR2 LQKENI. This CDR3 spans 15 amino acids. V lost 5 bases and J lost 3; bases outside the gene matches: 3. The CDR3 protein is CASSRGTGGYNEQFF. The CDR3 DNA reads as TGTGCCAGCTCAAGAGGGACAGGGGGCTACAATGAGCAGTTCTTC.

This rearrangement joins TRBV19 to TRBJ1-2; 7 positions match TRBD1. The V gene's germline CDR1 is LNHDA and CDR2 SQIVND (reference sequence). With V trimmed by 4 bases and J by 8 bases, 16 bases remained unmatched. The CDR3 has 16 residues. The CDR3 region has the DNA TGTGCCAGTAGTACCCACCTCGGACAGGCTATATACGGCTACACCTTC. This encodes CASSTHLGQAIYGYTF.

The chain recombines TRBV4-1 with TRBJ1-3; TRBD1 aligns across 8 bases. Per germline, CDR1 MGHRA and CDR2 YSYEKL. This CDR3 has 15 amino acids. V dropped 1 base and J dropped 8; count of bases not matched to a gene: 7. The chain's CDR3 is CASSQASDRVYTIYF. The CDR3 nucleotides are TGCGCCAGCAGCCAAGCATCGGACAGGGTATACACCATATATTTT.

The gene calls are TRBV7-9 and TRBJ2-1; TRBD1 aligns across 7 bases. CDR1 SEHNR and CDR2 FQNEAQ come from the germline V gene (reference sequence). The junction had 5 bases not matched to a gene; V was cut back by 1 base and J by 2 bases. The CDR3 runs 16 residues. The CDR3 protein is CASSLDPTGPYNEQFF. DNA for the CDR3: TGTGCCAGCAGCTTAGACCCGACAGGGCCCTACAATGAGCAGTTCTTC.

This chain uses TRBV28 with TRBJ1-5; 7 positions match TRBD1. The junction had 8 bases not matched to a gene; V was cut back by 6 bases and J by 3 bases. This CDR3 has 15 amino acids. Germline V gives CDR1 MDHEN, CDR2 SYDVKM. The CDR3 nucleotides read TGTGCCAGCAGGGACCAGGGGGAGATCAATCAGCCCCAGCATTTT. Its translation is CASRDQGEINQPQHF.

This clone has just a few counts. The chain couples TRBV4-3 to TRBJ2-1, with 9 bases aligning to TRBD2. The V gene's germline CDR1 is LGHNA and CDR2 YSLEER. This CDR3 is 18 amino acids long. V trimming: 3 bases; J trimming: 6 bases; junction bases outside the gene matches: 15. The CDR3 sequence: CASSQVLVAGDRPNEQFF. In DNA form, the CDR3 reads TGCGCCAGCAGCCAGGTCCTTGTAGCGGGAGACCGTCCCAATGAGCAGTTCTTC.

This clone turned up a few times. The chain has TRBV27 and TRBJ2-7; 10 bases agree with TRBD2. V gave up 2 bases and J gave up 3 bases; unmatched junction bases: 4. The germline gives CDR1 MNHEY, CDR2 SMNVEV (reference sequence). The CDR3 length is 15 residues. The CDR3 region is CASSLTAGGYYEQYF. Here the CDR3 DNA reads TGTGCCAGCAGTTTAACAGCGGGGGGGTACTACGAGCAGTACTTC.

The CDR3 nucleotides read TGTGCCAGCAGGCCTCTAGCGGGAGCTCACAATGAGCAGTTCTTC. This codes for CASRPLAGAHNEQFF. The rearrangement links TRBV28 to TRBJ2-1, with TRBD2 matching 10 bases. Germline assignment: CDR1 MDHEN and CDR2 SYDVKM. CDR3 length: 15 residues. V trimming: 6 bases; J trimming: 5 bases; junction bases outside the gene matches: 7.

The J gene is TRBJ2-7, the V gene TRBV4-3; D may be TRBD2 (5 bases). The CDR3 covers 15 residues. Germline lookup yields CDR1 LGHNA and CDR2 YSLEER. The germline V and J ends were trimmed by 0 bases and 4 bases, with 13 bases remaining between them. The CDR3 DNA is TGCGCCAGCAGCCAAGATCGTGGGTTAGCGTACGAGCAGTACTTC. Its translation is CASSQDRGLAYEQYF.

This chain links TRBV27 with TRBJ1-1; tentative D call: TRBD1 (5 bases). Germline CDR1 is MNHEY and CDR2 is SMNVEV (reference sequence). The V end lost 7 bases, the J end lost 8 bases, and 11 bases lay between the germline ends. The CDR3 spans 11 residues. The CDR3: CASTVGGEAFF. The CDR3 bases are TGTGCCAGCACCGTGGGGGGGGAAGCTTTCTTT.

CDR3 loop: CASGLGVPGLAGPEQFF. As DNA, the CDR3 is TGTGCTAGTGGTTTGGGAGTCCCGGGACTAGCGGGGCCGGAGCAGTTCTTC. The genes are TRBV12-5 and TRBJ2-1, with 13 bases aligning to TRBD2. Looked up from germline, CDR1 is LGHNT and CDR2 is FRNRAP. V lost 1 base and J lost 10; bases outside the gene matches: 10. The CDR3 has 17 residues.

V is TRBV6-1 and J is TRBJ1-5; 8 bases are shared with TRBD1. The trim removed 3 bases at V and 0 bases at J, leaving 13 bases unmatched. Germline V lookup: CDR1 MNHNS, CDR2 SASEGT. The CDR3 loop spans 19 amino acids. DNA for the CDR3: TGTGCCAGCAGTGAGTATTCCGGGACAGGCGTCTATAGCAATCAGCCCCAGCATTTT. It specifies CASSEYSGTGVYSNQPQHF.

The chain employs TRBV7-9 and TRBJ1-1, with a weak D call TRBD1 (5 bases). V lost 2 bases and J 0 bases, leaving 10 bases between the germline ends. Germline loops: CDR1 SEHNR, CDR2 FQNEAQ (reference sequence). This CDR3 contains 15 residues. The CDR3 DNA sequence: TGTGCCAGCAGCTTAATGCCAGGGCTGAACACTGAAGCTTTCTTT. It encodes CASSLMPGLNTEAFF.

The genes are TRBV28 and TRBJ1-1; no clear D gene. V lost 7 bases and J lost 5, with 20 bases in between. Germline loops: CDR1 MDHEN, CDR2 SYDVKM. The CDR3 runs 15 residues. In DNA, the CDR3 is TGTGCCAGCAACAGCGGACGATTCGGAAATACTGAAGCTTTCTTT. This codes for CASNSGRFGNTEAFF.

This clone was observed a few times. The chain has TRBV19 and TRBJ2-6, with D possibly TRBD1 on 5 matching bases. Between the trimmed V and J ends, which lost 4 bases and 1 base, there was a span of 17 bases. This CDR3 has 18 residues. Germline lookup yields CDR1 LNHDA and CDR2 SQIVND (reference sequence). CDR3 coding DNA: TGTGCCAGTAGTACAGGGTATTTCATCCTATCTGGGGCCAACGTCCTGACTTTC. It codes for CASSTGYFILSGANVLTF.

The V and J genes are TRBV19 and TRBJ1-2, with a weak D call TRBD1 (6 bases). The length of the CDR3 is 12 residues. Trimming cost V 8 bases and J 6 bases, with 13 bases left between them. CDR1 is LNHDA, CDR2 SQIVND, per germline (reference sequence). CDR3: CASCTGYDGYTF. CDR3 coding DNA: TGTGCCAGTTGCACAGGGTACGATGGCTACACCTTC. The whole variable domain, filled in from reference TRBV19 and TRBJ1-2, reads DGGITQSPKYLFRKEGQNVTLSCEQNLNHDAMYWYRQDPGQGLRLIYYSQIVNDFQKGDIAEGYSVSREKKESFPLTVTSAQKNPTAFYLCASCTGYDGYTFGSGTRLTVV.

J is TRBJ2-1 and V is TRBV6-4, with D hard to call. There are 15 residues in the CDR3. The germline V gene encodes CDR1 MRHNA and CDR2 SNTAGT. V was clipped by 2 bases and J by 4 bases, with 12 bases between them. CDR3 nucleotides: TGTGCCAGCAGTGACGGGTTCGGCGGATACAATGAGCAGTTCTTC. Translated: CASSDGFGGYNEQFF.

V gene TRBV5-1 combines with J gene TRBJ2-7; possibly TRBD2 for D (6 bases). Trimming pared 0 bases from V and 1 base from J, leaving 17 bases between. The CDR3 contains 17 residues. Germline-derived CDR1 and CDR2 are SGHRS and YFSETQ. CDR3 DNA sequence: TGCGCCAGCAGCTTGGAACCATTTAAGAGCGGGTCCTACGAGCAGTACTTC. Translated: CASSLEPFKSGSYEQYF.

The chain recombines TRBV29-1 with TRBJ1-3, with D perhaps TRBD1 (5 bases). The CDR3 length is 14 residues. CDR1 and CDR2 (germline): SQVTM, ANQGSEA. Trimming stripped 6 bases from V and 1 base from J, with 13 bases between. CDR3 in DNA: TGCAGCGTGCGGGACCCCCGGTCTGGAAACACCATATATTTT. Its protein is CSVRDPRSGNTIYF. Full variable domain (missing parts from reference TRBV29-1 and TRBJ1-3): SAVISQKPSRDICQRGTSLTIQCQVDSQVTMMFWYRQQPGQSLTLIATANQGSEATYESGFVIDKFPISRPNLTFSTLTVSNMSPEDSSIYLCSVRDPRSGNTIYFGEGSWLTVV.